This T cell receptor (beta chain) was sequenced in a study of CD8 T cells in ankylosing spondylitis. Overall study results and limits: Within peripheral blood, clones linked to disease were CD8+ and relatively rare.

This clonotype has at least ten counts. The antigen remains unidentified. Trimming shortened V by 6 bases and J by 6 bases, and 21 bases separated the two germline ends. The CDR3 runs 15 residues. Germline CDR1 and CDR2: DFQATT and SNEGSKA (reference sequence). Making the TCR beta libraries involved quantitative 5'-RACE with molecular barcodes. TCRdb re-analysed the 5' RACE reads in MiXCR, keeping a single row per CDR3 protein. Here the sample spans approximately 300,000 distinct CDR3 sequences, roughly 20% being singletons. This clonotype was obtained from a female donor with ankylosing spondylitis or in good health (not recorded which). The sample comprised blood, either unsorted or a sorted T cell fraction (not recorded which). This chain uses TRBV20-1 with TRBJ1-5, with D perhaps matching TRBD1 (5 bases). CDR3 protein: CSAVPQGAGSQPQHF. Here the CDR3 DNA reads TGCAGTGCCGTACCCCAGGGAGCAGGCAGTCAGCCCCAGCATTTT.